This is a list of T cell receptor beta chains from one sample in a study of T-cell reconstitution after alpha-beta-depleted transplantation in children. From the PCR reads, TCRdb called clonotypes with MiXCR, one entry per CDR3 protein. The repertoire holds 250,000 to 300,000 distinct CDR3 sequences, about 9.9% seen once, with 20% to 25% in the top ten. The sequences come from peripheral blood, collected 180 days after TCRalphabeta/CD19-depleted stem cell transplant. The receptors originated from a male patient aged 2-15 years who had a stem cell transplant for chronic granulomatous disease, so the T cells may come from the graft donor. Each CDR3 is given with its conserved first and last residue. Each record gives: clone size, CDR3 length, D gene, V gene, J gene, CDR3 protein, CDR3 DNA. The D gene is left open where the match is weak. Clone size is given for some rows only: seen once, a few or many times, or a class if the clone is expanded.

clone size: many; CDR3 length: 14; D gene: -; V gene: TRBV29-1; J gene: TRBJ2-7; CDR3 protein: CSVSNDGTVYEQYF; CDR3 DNA: TGCAGCGTTTCAAACGACGGGACTGTCTACGAGCAGTACTTC
clone size: many; CDR3 length: 15; D gene: TRBD2; V gene: TRBV5-5; J gene: TRBJ2-3; CDR3 protein: CASSLVLAGVDTQYF; CDR3 DNA: TGTGCCAGCAGCTTGGTTCTAGCGGGAGTAGATACGCAGTATTTT
clone size: many; CDR3 length: 16; D gene: TRBD2; V gene: TRBV29-1; J gene: TRBJ2-3; CDR3 protein: CSVGLAGGPSPDTQYF; CDR3 DNA: TGCAGCGTTGGACTAGCGGGGGGGCCTTCTCCAGATACGCAGTATTTT
clone size: many; CDR3 length: 18; D gene: TRBD1; V gene: TRBV5-5; J gene: TRBJ2-7; CDR3 protein: CASSLGQGAHWVVYEQYF; CDR3 DNA: TGTGCCAGCAGCTTGGGACAGGGGGCGCACTGGGTAGTCTACGAGCAGTACTTC
clone size: many; CDR3 length: 15; D gene: -; V gene: TRBV5-1; J gene: TRBJ2-3; CDR3 protein: CASSLGAGPLVVQYF; CDR3 DNA: TGCGCCAGCAGCTTAGGAGCGGGTCCGCTGGTGGTGCAGTATTTT
clone size: few; CDR3 length: 16; D gene: -; V gene: TRBV7-7; J gene: TRBJ2-5; CDR3 protein: CASSTPGAGKQETQYF; CDR3 DNA: TGTGCCAGCAGCACCCCCGGGGCAGGGAAACAAGAGACCCAGTACTTC
clone size: many; CDR3 length: 14; D gene: -; V gene: TRBV25-1; J gene: TRBJ1-2; CDR3 protein: CASSVSPLNYGYTF; CDR3 DNA: TGTGCCAGCAGTGTGTCGCCTTTGAACTATGGCTACACCTTC
clone size: many; CDR3 length: 12; D gene: -; V gene: TRBV2; J gene: TRBJ1-2; CDR3 protein: CASGRRNYGYTF; CDR3 DNA: TGTGCCAGCGGCAGGCGTAACTATGGCTACACCTTC
clone size: many; CDR3 length: 13; D gene: TRBD2; V gene: TRBV20-1; J gene: TRBJ2-7; CDR3 protein: CSAEPGLKSGQYF; CDR3 DNA: TGCAGTGCGGAACCGGGACTAAAGTCAGGGCAGTACTTC
clone size: few; CDR3 length: 18; D gene: TRBD1; V gene: TRBV12-3/TRBV12-4; J gene: TRBJ2-6; CDR3 protein: CASSLGTGKSSGANVLTF; CDR3 DNA: TGTGCCAGCAGTTTGGGGACAGGGAAGAGCTCTGGGGCCAACGTCCTGACTTTC
clone size: -; CDR3 length: 18; D gene: -; V gene: TRBV18; J gene: TRBJ2-6; CDR3 protein: CASSPRLGDSTGANVLTF; CDR3 DNA: TGTGCCAGCTCACCACGCTTAGGGGACTCCACTGGGGCCAACGTCCTGACTTTC
clone size: many; CDR3 length: 15; D gene: -; V gene: TRBV20-1; J gene: TRBJ1-5; CDR3 protein: CSAIKQGRGNQPQHF; CDR3 DNA: TGCAGTGCTATTAAACAGGGTCGCGGCAATCAGCCCCAGCATTTT
clone size: many; CDR3 length: 16; D gene: -; V gene: TRBV29-1; J gene: TRBJ2-2; CDR3 protein: CSVEGGGRANTGELFF; CDR3 DNA: TGCAGCGTTGAGGGGGGGGGCAGGGCGAACACCGGGGAGCTGTTTTTT
clone size: many; CDR3 length: 14; D gene: -; V gene: TRBV20-1; J gene: TRBJ2-7; CDR3 protein: CSAKRGGNSYEQYF; CDR3 DNA: TGCAGTGCTAAAAGGGGCGGGAACTCCTACGAGCAGTACTTC
clone size: many; CDR3 length: 16; D gene: -; V gene: TRBV2; J gene: TRBJ2-3; CDR3 protein: CASSETRDHSTDTQYF; CDR3 DNA: TGTGCCAGCAGTGAAACAAGGGACCATAGCACAGATACGCAGTATTTT
clone size: many; CDR3 length: 15; D gene: -; V gene: TRBV5-1; J gene: TRBJ2-6; CDR3 protein: CASSPREAGANVLTF; CDR3 DNA: TGCGCCAGCAGCCCCAGGGAGGCTGGGGCCAACGTCCTGACTTTC
clone size: many; CDR3 length: 13; D gene: -; V gene: TRBV28; J gene: TRBJ2-7; CDR3 protein: CASSRQRTYEQYF; CDR3 DNA: TGTGCCAGCAGCCGACAGCGAACCTACGAGCAGTACTTC
clone size: many; CDR3 length: 16; D gene: TRBD2; V gene: TRBV29-1; J gene: TRBJ2-1; CDR3 protein: CSVTGTSGIGYNEQFF; CDR3 DNA: TGCAGCGTGACCGGGACTAGCGGGATCGGCTACAATGAGCAGTTCTTC
clone size: few; CDR3 length: 14; D gene: -; V gene: TRBV7-3; J gene: TRBJ2-1; CDR3 protein: CASSPPGSFNEQFF; CDR3 DNA: TGTGCCAGCAGCCCCCCAGGGAGTTTCAATGAGCAGTTCTTC
clone size: many; CDR3 length: 12; D gene: -; V gene: TRBV2; J gene: TRBJ1-2; CDR3 protein: CASHLTRDGYTF; CDR3 DNA: TGTGCCAGCCACCTTACCCGGGATGGCTACACCTTC
clone size: many; CDR3 length: 16; D gene: -; V gene: TRBV11-2; J gene: TRBJ1-3; CDR3 protein: CASSNPGHVTGNTIYF; CDR3 DNA: TGTGCCAGCAGCAATCCCGGGCACGTTACTGGAAACACCATATATTTT
clone size: -; CDR3 length: 14; D gene: TRBD2; V gene: TRBV5-4; J gene: TRBJ2-1; CDR3 protein: CANSFRGGGNEQSF; CDR3 DNA: TGTGCCAACAGCTTTCGGGGGGGCGGAAATGAGCAGTCCTTC
clone size: many; CDR3 length: 14; D gene: -; V gene: TRBV4-3; J gene: TRBJ2-2; CDR3 protein: CASSQGRLAGELFF; CDR3 DNA: TGCGCCAGCAGCCAGGGAAGACTGGCCGGGGAGCTGTTTTTT
clone size: many; CDR3 length: 16; D gene: -; V gene: TRBV19; J gene: TRBJ2-1; CDR3 protein: CASSMGGSGGLNEQFF; CDR3 DNA: TGTGCCAGTAGTATGGGAGGTAGCGGTGGGCTCAATGAGCAGTTCTTC
clone size: many; CDR3 length: 13; D gene: -; V gene: TRBV5-6; J gene: TRBJ2-2; CDR3 protein: CASSITNTGELFF; CDR3 DNA: TGTGCCAGCAGCATAACTAACACCGGGGAGCTGTTTTTT
clone size: many; CDR3 length: 15; D gene: TRBD1; V gene: TRBV20-1; J gene: TRBJ1-1; CDR3 protein: CSRRPSGTGYSEAFF; CDR3 DNA: TGCAGTAGGCGCCCTTCCGGGACAGGGTATAGTGAAGCTTTCTTT
clone size: many; CDR3 length: 14; D gene: -; V gene: TRBV12-3/TRBV12-4; J gene: TRBJ2-7; CDR3 protein: CASTSGRSSYEQYF; CDR3 DNA: TGTGCCAGCACCTCTGGGAGGAGCTCCTACGAGCAGTACTTC
clone size: many; CDR3 length: 13; D gene: TRBD2; V gene: TRBV7-3; J gene: TRBJ2-7; CDR3 protein: CASSALAGGEQYF; CDR3 DNA: TGTGCCAGCAGCGCACTAGCGGGAGGCGAGCAGTACTTC
clone size: many; CDR3 length: 14; D gene: TRBD1; V gene: TRBV7-2; J gene: TRBJ2-3; CDR3 protein: CASSLDQGVASQYF; CDR3 DNA: TGTGCCAGCAGCTTAGATCAGGGGGTGGCATCGCAGTATTTT
clone size: -; CDR3 length: 16; D gene: TRBD1; V gene: TRBV10-2; J gene: TRBJ2-7; CDR3 protein: CASSESVGTGSYEQYF; CDR3 DNA: TGCGCCAGCAGTGAGTCGGTCGGGACAGGGTCCTACGAGCAGTACTTC
clone size: many; CDR3 length: 15; D gene: -; V gene: TRBV5-5; J gene: TRBJ2-2; CDR3 protein: CASSLEWAVGGELFF; CDR3 DNA: TGTGCCAGCAGCTTGGAATGGGCTGTAGGCGGGGAGCTGTTTTTT
clone size: many; CDR3 length: 14; D gene: TRBD2; V gene: TRBV28; J gene: TRBJ2-3; CDR3 protein: CASSLSGRADTQYF; CDR3 DNA: TGTGCCAGCAGCCTTAGCGGGAGAGCAGATACGCAGTATTTT
clone size: many; CDR3 length: 12; D gene: -; V gene: TRBV11-2; J gene: TRBJ1-1; CDR3 protein: CASSTGYTEAFF; CDR3 DNA: TGTGCCAGCAGCACAGGGTACACTGAAGCTTTCTTT
clone size: many; CDR3 length: 13; D gene: -; V gene: TRBV20-1; J gene: TRBJ2-4; CDR3 protein: CSARQAIKNIQYF; CDR3 DNA: TGCAGTGCTAGACAGGCTATTAAAAACATTCAGTACTTC
clone size: many; CDR3 length: 11; D gene: -; V gene: TRBV6-5; J gene: TRBJ2-5; CDR3 protein: CASSNVETQYF; CDR3 DNA: TGTGCCAGCAGTAACGTGGAGACCCAGTACTTC